The 32 T cell receptor beta chains given below trace back to one sample, sequenced in a study of identical twins. TCRdb re-derived calls from the 5' RACE reads in MiXCR, one entry per CDR3 protein. The sample has some 690,000 distinct CDR3 sequences, about 20% seen once. The same sample was also studied in work on T cells expressing NK-cell markers.

Sequencing input: PBMCs. The receptors derive from a woman between 18 and 30 years old in good health.

The J gene is TRBJ2-3, the V gene TRBV9; D gene unclear. Germline V gene data show CDR1 as SGDLS and CDR2 as YYNGEE. The CDR3 is made up of 14 amino acids. V was cut by 0 bases and J by 4 bases, with 9 bases left in between. In DNA form, the CDR3 reads TGTGCCAGCAGCGTAGAGATAGAACCAGATACGCAGTATTTT. This codes for CASSVEIEPDTQYF.

The gene calls are TRBV6-6 and TRBJ1-2; D uncertain. The germline V gene has CDR1 MNHNY and CDR2 SVGAGI (reference sequence). The CDR3 loop spans 10 amino acids. V was cut by 6 bases and J by 7 bases, with 6 bases left in between. Here the CDR3 DNA reads TGTGCCAGCAGGAATGTTGGCTACACCTTC. It translates to CASRNVGYTF.

Of note for this clonotype: This is likely a read error, given that the CDR3 carries no conserved phenylalanine or tryptophan at its end. The chain carries TRBV29-1 and TRBJ2-3; D uncertain. The germline gives CDR1 SQVTM, CDR2 ANQGSEA. The CDR3 contains 14 residues. V gave up 4 bases and J gave up 0 bases, with 11 bases separating them. The CDR3 here is CSVVGGASTDTQYI. In DNA form, the CDR3 reads TGCAGCGTTGTCGGTGGAGCTAGCACAGATACGCAGTATATT.

This clonotype was observed at least ten times. The chain has TRBV29-1 and TRBJ2-2; D assignment may be TRBD1 or TRBD2 (7 bases each). Trimming left V 5 bases short and J 4 bases short, with 11 bases between. Looked up from germline, CDR1 is SQVTM and CDR2 is ANQGSEA. The CDR3 covers 13 residues. The CDR3 region is CSVRGDSTGELFF. CDR3 sequence (DNA): TGCAGCGTTCGGGGGGACAGCACCGGGGAGCTGTTTTTT.

The V call is TRBV7-9, the J call TRBJ2-1; 8 nucleotides match TRBD1. Germline values: CDR1 SEHNR, CDR2 FQNEAQ (reference sequence). The ends lost 3 bases at V and 7 bases at J; junction bases unmatched: 8. The CDR3 is 15 residues long. The CDR3: CASSFPGQGRNEQFF. In nucleotides, the CDR3 is TGTGCCAGCAGCTTCCCTGGACAGGGAAGAAATGAGCAGTTCTTC.

This clonotype was seen more than once but under ten times. The chain has TRBV7-2 and TRBJ2-5, with 7 bases matching TRBD2. Germline values: CDR1 SGHTA, CDR2 FQGNSA. With V trimmed by 5 bases and J by 2 bases, 8 bases remained unmatched. CDR3 length: 15 amino acids. The CDR3 DNA follows: TGTGCCAGCAGCAGATCTCTAGCGGTACAAGAGACCCAGTACTTC. This translates into CASSRSLAVQETQYF.

This clonotype was recorded a few times. V is TRBV7-2 and J is TRBJ2-1; 7 bases fit TRBD2. CDR3 size: 13 residues. The germline gives CDR1 SGHTA, CDR2 FQGNSA. V was pared by 4 bases and J by 15 bases, with 12 bases of the junction left unmatched. CDR3 nucleotide sequence: TGTGCCAGCAGCTACACCCGACAGCGGGATGCGTTCTTC. Its translation is CASSYTRQRDAFF.

The rearrangement joins TRBV5-1 to TRBJ2-2; 7 bases are shared with TRBD1. Germline V gene sequence: CDR1 SGHRS, CDR2 YFSETQ. The CDR3 totals 14 residues. Unmatched junction bases numbered 6, after V lost 4 bases and J lost 6 bases. CDR3 in DNA: TGCGCCAGCAGCCTTGACAGGGTCTCCGGGGAGCTGTTTTTT. This encodes CASSLDRVSGELFF.

This clonotype was seen a few times. V gene TRBV29-1 combines with J gene TRBJ2-7, with D possibly being TRBD2 (6 bases). Per the germline V gene, CDR1 is SQVTM and CDR2 is ANQGSEA. The CDR3 has 12 amino acids. The germline V and J ends were trimmed by 4 bases and 3 bases, with 10 bases remaining between them. CDR3 region: CSVAGLLYEQYF. Written as DNA, the CDR3 is TGCAGCGTTGCGGGACTTCTCTACGAGCAGTACTTC.

This clonotype was detected a few times. The genes are TRBV20-1 and TRBJ2-3; D is unclear. Germline V CDR1 and CDR2: DFQATT, SNEGSKA (reference sequence). Trimming pared 6 bases from V and 2 bases from J, leaving 9 bases between. There are 12 residues in the CDR3. In DNA, the CDR3 is TGCAGTGCCCCGGACGTCACAGATACGCAGTATTTT. Amino acids: CSAPDVTDTQYF.

The chain recombines TRBV20-1 with TRBJ2-5; the D gene is possibly TRBD2 (6 bases). V lost 6 bases, J lost 5 bases, and 16 bases lay in between. CDR3 size: 13 residues. Per the germline V gene, CDR1 is DFQATT and CDR2 is SNEGSKA (reference sequence). The chain's CDR3 is CSAPVRTSETQYF. CDR3 DNA: TGCAGTGCCCCTGTTAGAACTAGCGAGACCCAGTACTTC.

The table lists this clonotype with a few counts. V and J are TRBV24-1 and TRBJ2-1; TRBD2 matches at 8 bases. This CDR3 has 14 residues. Germline CDR1 and CDR2: KGHDR and SFDVKD. The J segment lost 3 bases and the V segment lost 6 bases, leaving 3 bases of the junction unmatched. This CDR3 is CATSRGGSYNEQFF. The DNA for the CDR3 is TGTGCCACCAGTCGGGGGGGGAGCTACAATGAGCAGTTCTTC.

This CDR3 is CSAGGTGFLEQYF. The CDR3 DNA follows: TGCAGTGCTGGCGGGACAGGGTTTCTAGAGCAGTACTTC. This chain connects TRBV20-1 to TRBJ2-7, with 9 nucleotides matching TRBD1. V dropped 5 bases and J dropped 7; count of bases not matched to a gene: 9. The CDR3 totals 13 residues. Germline assignment: CDR1 DFQATT and CDR2 SNEGSKA (reference sequence).

This clonotype was counted a few times. The chain links TRBV6-1 to TRBJ2-1, with 9 bases identical to TRBD1. V lost 6 bases to trimming and J lost 5 bases; unmatched junction nucleotides: 8. CDR3 length: 15 residues. Looked up from germline, CDR1 is MNHNS and CDR2 is SASEGT. CDR3 region: CASSQPGQGHNEQFF. The CDR3 region has the DNA TGTGCCAGCAGCCAACCGGGACAGGGCCACAATGAGCAGTTCTTC.

V and J are TRBV20-1 and TRBJ1-1, with 9 bases aligning to TRBD1. Germline loops: CDR1 DFQATT, CDR2 SNEGSKA (reference sequence). J lost 3 bases, V lost 3 bases, and 5 bases had no gene match. CDR3 length: 14 amino acids. The chain's CDR3 is CSARPGQGHTEAFF. Here the CDR3 DNA reads TGCAGTGCTAGGCCAGGACAGGGGCACACTGAAGCTTTCTTT.

This clonotype was seen many times. The rearrangement joins TRBV7-6 to TRBJ2-1; D may be TRBD2 (6 bases). This CDR3 is built from 16 residues. Trimming pared 4 bases from V and 5 bases from J, leaving 18 bases between. Germline loops: CDR1 SGHVS, CDR2 FNYEAQ. In nucleotides, the CDR3 is TGTGCCAGCAGCTCCCCCCTGCGGGACCCACACAATGAGCAGTTCTTC. This sequence encodes CASSSPLRDPHNEQFF.

This sequence joins TRBV7-9 and TRBJ2-1; 9 positions match TRBD2. This CDR3 spans 16 amino acids. CDR1 is SEHNR and CDR2 is FQNEAQ in the germline V gene (reference sequence). J lost 7 bases, V lost 0 bases, and 7 bases had no gene match. The CDR3 loop is CASSLARLAGRNEQFF. In DNA form, the CDR3 reads TGTGCCAGCAGCTTAGCGAGGCTAGCGGGAAGGAATGAGCAGTTCTTC.

V gene TRBV6-5 combines with J gene TRBJ1-2; perhaps TRBD1 as D (5 bases). The CDR3 spans 15 residues. Germline assignment: CDR1 MNHEY and CDR2 SVGAGI. V lost 0 bases to trimming and J lost 4 bases, with 12 bases between them. The CDR3 coding sequence is TGTGCCAGCAGTTACTCCCTAACAGGAGCCTATGGCTACACCTTC. Translation gives CASSYSLTGAYGYTF.

V gene TRBV12-3 or TRBV12-4 combines with J gene TRBJ2-7; D is uncertain. The CDR3 runs 14 residues. Trimming removed 5 bases at V and 3 bases at J, with 14 bases between. The CDR3 nucleotides are TGTGCCAGCAGTCTCCCGACCGGGTTCTACGAGCAGTACTTC. It specifies CASSLPTGFYEQYF.

The rearrangement uses TRBV2 and TRBJ2-1; TRBD1 aligns across 9 bases. CDR1 SNHLY and CDR2 FYNNEI come from the germline V gene. V dropped 6 bases and J dropped 6; count of bases not matched to a gene: 12. The CDR3 has 16 residues. CDR3 DNA: TGTGCCAGCAGCCCCCCGGGACAGGGTCGGGTCAATGAGCAGTTCTTC. It translates to CASSPPGQGRVNEQFF. The full variable domain, rest sourced from reference TRBV2 and TRBJ2-1, is EPEVTQTPSHQVTQMGQEVILRCVPISNHLYFYWYRQILGQKVEFLVSFYNNEISEKSEIFDDQFSVERPDGSNFTLKIRSTKLEDSAMYFCASSPPGQGRVNEQFFGPGTRLTVL.

This clonotype came up many times. A junction end diverges from the germline sequence, so it may reflect a read error. The chain combines TRBV20-1 with TRBJ2-7, with 8 bases that match TRBD1. The CDR3 runs 11 residues. Germline loops: CDR1 DFQATT, CDR2 SNEGSKA (reference sequence). The CDR3 loop reads CSASEGQARLF. CDR3 bases: TGCAGTGCTAGCGAGGGACAGGCCCGTCTTTTC.

J is TRBJ1-1 and V is TRBV10-3; D remains ambiguous. Germline lookup yields CDR1 ENHRY and CDR2 SYGVKD. This CDR3 has 11 residues. V was cut by 4 bases and J by 8 bases, with 8 bases left in between. The CDR3 loop is CAISGVREAFF. CDR3 bases: TGTGCCATCAGTGGGGTCAGAGAAGCTTTCTTT.

This clonotype was observed a handful of times. The rearrangement links TRBV5-1 to TRBJ2-6, with D unclear. The CDR3 length is 13 residues. Trimming shortened V by 4 bases and J by 9 bases, and 11 bases separated the two germline ends. Germline values: CDR1 SGHRS, CDR2 YFSETQ. CDR3 sequence reads: CASSTETRNVLTF. As DNA, the CDR3 is TGCGCCAGCAGCACCGAAACCCGCAACGTCCTGACTTTC.

This clonotype was counted many times. The J gene is TRBJ1-6, the V gene TRBV20-1, with D perhaps TRBD1 (6 bases). Between the trimmed V and J ends, which lost 5 bases and 6 bases, there was a span of 17 bases. The length of the CDR3 is 15 residues. Germline-derived CDR1 and CDR2 are DFQATT and SNEGSKA (reference sequence). The CDR3, as DNA: TGCAGTGCTTCGAGGGACACCCACTTTAATTCACCCCTCCACTTT. Its protein product is CSASRDTHFNSPLHF.

V usage is TRBV11-2 and J usage is TRBJ2-7; TRBD1 might be the D (6 bases). This CDR3 has 14 residues. V lost 4 bases and J 2 bases, leaving 12 bases between the germline ends. Per the germline V gene, CDR1 is SGHAT and CDR2 is FQNNGV. The CDR3 DNA is TGTGCCAGCAGCTCCCACAGGGATACCTACGAGCAGTACTTC. It encodes CASSSHRDTYEQYF.

This clonotype was detected a few times. V usage is TRBV29-1 and J usage is TRBJ2-2; D may be TRBD1 (5 bases). Germline V CDR1 and CDR2: SQVTM, ANQGSEA. Trimming removed 6 bases from V and 6 bases from J, with 8 bases in between. This CDR3 contains 11 residues. In DNA, the CDR3 is TGCAGCGTCCAGGGCCCCGGGGAGCTGTTTTTT. It translates to CSVQGPGELFF.

This clonotype has at least ten counts. The genes are TRBV5-1 and TRBJ1-1; D not certain. The CDR3 is 14 amino acids. The germline V gene encodes CDR1 SGHRS and CDR2 YFSETQ. Trimming removed 0 bases from V and 7 bases from J, with 13 bases in between. This CDR3 reads CASSLVAAVNEAFF. The CDR3 DNA is TGCGCCAGCAGCTTGGTGGCAGCTGTAAATGAAGCTTTCTTT.

In this sample, this clonotype turned up a few times. CDR3 DNA sequence: TGTGCCAGCACCGGGACAGCCAAAAACATTCAGTACTTC. Protein sequence: CASTGTAKNIQYF. J is TRBJ2-4 and V is TRBV12-3 or TRBV12-4, with D perhaps assigned TRBD1 or TRBD2 (5 bases each). The CDR3 length is 13 residues. V was pared by 7 bases and J by 0 bases, with 7 bases between.

This chain connects TRBV7-8 to TRBJ1-2, with 9 bases aligning to TRBD1. The V segment lost 5 bases and the J segment 3 bases; nucleotides outside the gene matches: 7. The CDR3 is 15 amino acids. Germline CDR1 SGHVS, CDR2 FQNEAQ. The DNA for the CDR3 is TGTGCCAGCAGCGTCTCCGGGACAGGGCACTATGGCTACACCTTC. Translated: CASSVSGTGHYGYTF.

This clonotype was detected many times. The V call is TRBV10-3, the J call TRBJ2-5, with D maybe TRBD1 (6 bases). Trimming took 0 bases from V and 4 from J, leaving 12 bases between them. Germline V gives CDR1 ENHRY, CDR2 SYGVKD. CDR3 size: 15 residues. The CDR3 bases are TGTGCCATCAGTGAGTCTTCCAGGGGATCAGAGACCCAGTACTTC. It codes for CAISESSRGSETQYF.

The chain is built from TRBV12-3 or TRBV12-4 and TRBJ1-6, with a tentative D call TRBD1 (5 bases). The CDR3 runs 14 residues. The germline V and J ends were trimmed by 6 bases and 10 bases, with 16 bases remaining between them. CDR3 amino acids: CASRVQGRGSPLHF. The CDR3 DNA follows: TGTGCCAGCAGAGTTCAGGGACGTGGCTCACCCCTCCACTTT.

This clonotype was seen at least ten times. The chain has TRBV12-3 or TRBV12-4 and TRBJ2-1; TRBD2 is a possible D gene (6 bases). CDR3 length equals 13 residues. The V end was cut by 3 bases, the J end by 15 bases, with 18 bases between. The CDR3 protein is CASSFLGDRGLFF. The DNA of the CDR3 is TGTGCCAGCAGTTTCCTCGGTGACCGGGGACTGTTCTTC.